Each of the 27 T cell receptor beta chains below was sequenced from the same sample in a study of blood T cell repertoires in COVID-19. Only in-frame clones appear in the TCRdb table, and some are missing; sequencing was by immunoSEQ multiplex PCR. This table has roughly 330,000 clones, around 90% appearing once. The material sequenced was peripheral blood. All receptors derive from a young man with COVID-19, enrolled during active disease.

V gene TRBV6-4 combines with J gene TRBJ2-1; 8 bases line up with TRBD2. The CDR3 loop spans 16 amino acids. Per the germline V gene, CDR1 is MRHNA and CDR2 is SNTAGT. Trimming took 0 bases from V and 8 from J; bases not matched to a gene: 9. For the CDR3, the DNA is TGTGCCAGCAGTGACTCGGGGGCGCGGGAGGTTGATGAGCAGTTCTTC. It specifies CASSDSGAREVDEQFF.

V and J are TRBV9 and TRBJ2-2; tentative D call: TRBD1 (5 bases). Trimming left V 3 bases short and J 3 bases short, with 12 bases between. The CDR3 covers 15 residues. CDR1 is SGDLS, CDR2 YYNGEE, per germline. CDR3 nucleotides: TGTGCCAGCAGCGAAGTCGGACATTACACCGGGGAGCTGTTTTTT. Translated, it gives CASSEVGHYTGELFF.

Concerning this clone itself: The sample carries other DNA sequences with the same CDR3. This chain's CDR3 is CASSIGAGYGYTF. In DNA, the CDR3 is TGTGCCAGTAGTATAGGTGCAGGCTATGGCTACACCTTC. V and J are TRBV19 and TRBJ1-2; D is uncertain. The CDR3 contains 13 residues. CDR1 LNHDA and CDR2 SQIVND come from the germline V gene (reference sequence). V was trimmed by 1 base and J by 4 bases, leaving 7 bases between them.

To note about this clone: This sample also contains other DNA sequences that code for the same CDR3. The chain uses TRBV18 and TRBJ2-1; 14 nucleotides align to TRBD2. With V trimmed by 0 bases and J by 9 bases, 1 base remained unmatched. The CDR3 totals 15 residues. Germline V gene sequence: CDR1 KGHSH, CDR2 LQKENI. This chain's CDR3 is CASSPPGLAGGEQFF. In DNA, the CDR3 is TGTGCCAGCTCACCACCCGGACTAGCGGGAGGTGAGCAGTTCTTC.

The sample holds a few counts of this clone. The V call is TRBV3-1 (or the pseudogene TRBV3-2), the J call TRBJ1-2; D uncertain. The V end lost 0 bases, the J end lost 3 bases, and 11 bases lay between the germline ends. This CDR3 region has 15 residues. Per the germline V gene, CDR1 is LGHDT and CDR2 is YNNKEL (reference sequence). This CDR3 reads CASSQESWSYYGYTF. DNA for the CDR3: TGTGCCAGCAGCCAAGAAAGTTGGAGCTACTATGGCTACACCTTC.

This chain connects TRBV19 to TRBJ2-7; 7 nucleotides align to TRBD1. J was trimmed by 5 bases and V by 4 bases; bases with no gene match: 11. This CDR3 contains 15 residues. Germline V gene data show CDR1 as LNHDA and CDR2 as SQIVND (reference sequence). The CDR3 reads CASSTDRVWGNEQYF. The CDR3 DNA reads as TGTGCCAGTAGTACCGACAGGGTTTGGGGGAACGAGCAGTACTTC.

This chain uses TRBV9 with TRBJ2-1, with a weak D call TRBD1 (6 bases). CDR1 is SGDLS and CDR2 is YYNGEE in the germline V gene. V was pared by 0 bases and J by 5 bases, with 12 bases between. The CDR3 runs 15 residues. In DNA, the CDR3 is TGTGCCAGCAGCGTAGTTGGACAGCAGGACAATGAGCAGTTCTTC. Translated, it gives CASSVVGQQDNEQFF.

The gene calls are TRBV6-4 and TRBJ2-6, with D possibly matching TRBD1 (6 bases). The V end was cut by 4 bases, the J end by 4 bases, with 8 bases between. CDR1 and CDR2 from the germline V gene are MRHNA and SNTAGT. This CDR3 is built from 14 residues. The CDR3 spells CASSGGPGANVLTF. The CDR3 nucleotides are TGTGCCAGCAGTGGGGGGCCCGGGGCCAACGTCCTGACTTTC.

The CDR3 sequence is CASSLGGLGYGYTF. In DNA form, the CDR3 reads TGTGCCAGCAGCTTGGGGGGGCTGGGCTATGGCTACACCTTC. V and J are TRBV5-6 and TRBJ1-2; perhaps TRBD1 as D (6 bases). Germline assignment: CDR1 SGHDT and CDR2 YYEEEE. The V end lost 0 bases, the J end lost 4 bases, and 10 bases lay between the germline ends. The CDR3 is 14 amino acids.

The V and J genes are TRBV23-1 and TRBJ2-7; D is unresolved. TRBV23-1 is identified as an open reading frame with a role that is uncertain. The CDR3 runs 16 residues. CDR3 sequence reads: CASSQSRYRQVQCLIV. The CDR3 DNA is TGCGCCAGCAGTCAATCCAGATATCGGCAGGTCCAGTGTCTGATTGTC.

The rearrangement joins TRBV6-5 to TRBJ2-7; TRBD1 aligns across 10 bases. The J segment lost 7 bases and the V segment lost 6 bases, leaving 9 bases of the junction unmatched. CDR1 and CDR2 (germline): MNHEY, SVGAGI. The CDR3 is 14 residues long. CDR3 in amino acids: CASRPGTGVGEQYF. CDR3 in DNA: TGTGCCAGCAGGCCCGGGACAGGGGTCGGGGAGCAGTACTTC.

The count of this clone is one. The chain has TRBV11-2 and TRBJ2-7, with D possibly being TRBD1 (5 bases). Germline V CDR1 and CDR2: SGHAT, FQNNGV. The length of the CDR3 is 12 residues. Deletions cut 5 bases from V and 2 bases from J, with 7 bases between. CDR3 in DNA: TGTGCCAGCAGCATGACAGCCTACGAGCAGTACTTC. Translated, it gives CASSMTAYEQYF.

The rearrangement links TRBV6-5 to TRBJ2-7, with 7 bases aligning to TRBD1. This CDR3 region has 15 residues. Germline V gene sequence: CDR1 MNHEY, CDR2 SVGAGI. V lost 2 bases to trimming and J lost 6 bases; unmatched junction nucleotides: 10. For the CDR3, the DNA is TGTGCCAGCAGTTACGCGACAGGGTTGGTATCCGAGCAGTACTTC. Translated: CASSYATGLVSEQYF.

The gene calls are TRBV4-3 and TRBJ2-1; D call uncertain. The CDR3 sequence is 14 residues long. The germline V gene has CDR1 LGHNA and CDR2 YSLEER. Trimming shortened V by 0 bases and J by 6 bases, and 9 bases separated the two germline ends. The CDR3 nucleotides read TGCGCCAGCAGCCAAGACGCTCGGAGCAATGAGCAGTTCTTC. It translates to CASSQDARSNEQFF.

The chain uses TRBV4-3 and TRBJ1-5; 7 bases map to TRBD1. The CDR3 length is 17 residues. V gave up 0 bases and J gave up 0 bases; unmatched junction bases: 5. From germline, CDR1 is LGHNA and CDR2 YSLEER. CDR3 amino acids: CASSQDRDSYSNQPQHF. CDR3 DNA: TGCGCCAGCAGCCAAGACCGGGACAGCTATAGCAATCAGCCCCAGCATTTT.

The chain uses TRBV19 and TRBJ2-7; 12 bases align to TRBD1. With 5 bases clipped from V and 4 bases from J, the junction kept 6 bases outside the gene matches. CDR3 length equals 15 residues. Germline CDR1 LNHDA, CDR2 SQIVND (reference sequence). The DNA of the CDR3 is TGTGCCAGTAGTCCCCGGGACAGGGGGCTATACGAGCAGTACTTC. Amino acid sequence: CASSPRDRGLYEQYF.

The chain has TRBV5-1 and TRBJ1-4; D not resolved. There are 14 residues in the CDR3. V lost 4 bases and J lost 4, with 11 bases in between. Germline V CDR1 and CDR2: SGHRS, YFSETQ. The CDR3 bases are TGCGCCAGCAGCGAGACGGGGATTAATGAAAAACTGTTTTTT. This gives the protein CASSETGINEKLFF.

The chain combines TRBV6-4 with TRBJ2-7, with 9 bases that match TRBD2. CDR1 MRHNA and CDR2 SNTAGT come from the germline V gene. The V gene end was trimmed by 3 bases and the J gene end by 1 base; junction bases not matched to a gene: 19. This CDR3 has 20 amino acids. The chain's CDR3 is CASSDLGRGGRGGGSYEQYF. CDR3 DNA: TGTGCCAGCAGTGATTTAGGGCGGGGGGGCCGAGGAGGAGGGTCCTACGAGCAGTACTTC.

This rearrangement joins TRBV4-3 to TRBJ2-2; a possible D gene is TRBD1 (5 bases). The CDR3 extends over 15 amino acids. Per the germline V gene, CDR1 is LGHNA and CDR2 is YSLEER. Between the trimmed V and J ends, which lost 2 bases and 3 bases, there was a span of 10 bases. CDR3 residues: CASSQLLGDTGELFF. CDR3 DNA: TGCGCCAGCAGCCAATTATTAGGGGACACCGGGGAGCTGTTTTTT.

This chain links TRBV4-1 with TRBJ1-2, with 7 bases aligning to TRBD1. The germline gives CDR1 MGHRA, CDR2 YSYEKL. J gave up 3 bases and V 4 bases, and 2 bases lay outside the gene matches. The CDR3 totals 13 residues. CDR3 sequence: CASSLTGDYGYTF. In DNA, the CDR3 is TGCGCCAGCAGCCTAACAGGGGACTATGGCTACACCTTC.

V gene TRBV5-6 combines with J gene TRBJ2-5; 12 bases match TRBD2. This CDR3 is 15 amino acids long. Looked up from germline, CDR1 is SGHDT and CDR2 is YYEEEE. The V segment lost 4 bases and the J segment 5 bases; nucleotides outside the gene matches: 6. The CDR3 nucleotides are TGTGCCAGCAGCGCGGTCACTAGCGGGAGGGAGACCCAGTACTTC. It encodes CASSAVTSGRETQYF.

V usage is TRBV5-4 and J usage is TRBJ2-5; TRBD2 matches 10 bases. This CDR3 comprises 15 residues. Germline CDR1 is SGHNT and CDR2 is YYREEE (reference sequence). Losses at the gene ends were 1 base for V and 5 bases for J; bases not matched to a gene: 5. The DNA of the CDR3 is TGTGCCAGCAGCTTGTGGAGCGGGGGGGCGGAGACCCAGTACTTC. Protein: CASSLWSGGAETQYF.

The count of this clone is one. The chain couples TRBV5-6 to TRBJ1-4; TRBD1 matches at 7 bases. CDR3 length: 16 residues. Germline CDR1 reads SGHDT; CDR2 reads YYEEEE. The V and J ends lost 2 bases and 6 bases, in that order; junction bases with no gene match: 10. In DNA form, the CDR3 reads TGTGCCAGCAGCTTTGGAAGGGGGCCGAGTGATGAAAAACTGTTTTTT. Residues: CASSFGRGPSDEKLFF.

This clone was counted once. The genes are TRBV7-3 and TRBJ2-1; D might be TRBD2 (8 bases). CDR3 length: 13 amino acids. V lost 3 bases, J lost 9 bases, and 12 bases lay in between. CDR1 and CDR2 (germline): SGHTA, FQGTGA. The CDR3 here is CASSFGGDSEQFF. The CDR3, as DNA: TGTGCCAGCAGCTTCGGGGGGGACAGTGAGCAGTTCTTC.

This clone occurred once. The CDR3 DNA reads TGTGCCAGCAGCAAGCAGGGGGCTTTAGATGAGCAGTTCTTC. Protein product: CASSKQGALDEQFF. V is TRBV9 and J is TRBJ2-1; 8 nucleotides agree with TRBD1. J lost 8 bases, V lost 4 bases, and 8 bases had no gene match. The CDR3 is made up of 14 amino acids. Germline V gives CDR1 SGDLS, CDR2 YYNGEE.

V is TRBV13 and J is TRBJ2-5; D is possibly TRBD1 (5 bases). The length of the CDR3 is 14 residues. Germline values: CDR1 PRHDT, CDR2 FYEKMQ (reference sequence). V was pared by 4 bases and J by 0 bases, with 9 bases between. CDR3 in amino acids: CASSSLTDQETQYF. CDR3 coding DNA: TGTGCCAGCAGCTCCCTGACAGACCAAGAGACCCAGTACTTC.

Written as DNA, the CDR3 is TGTGCCAGCACCGACAGGGCTGGGGCCAACGTCCTGACTTTC. It codes for CASTDRAGANVLTF. The chain has TRBV28 and TRBJ2-6; 7 bases line up with TRBD1. The CDR3 loop spans 14 amino acids. Germline V gives CDR1 MDHEN, CDR2 SYDVKM. J lost 2 bases, V lost 7 bases, and 2 bases had no gene match.